The next 18 T cell receptor beta chains were all read from a single sample in a study of cytomegalovirus exposure and HLA in healthy donors. PCR primers comprised 60 Vbeta and 13 Jbeta primers. Profiling relied on immunoSEQ multiplex PCR, and the TCRdb table lists in-frame clones only, not all of them. This sample contains 100,000 to 150,000 clones. Sequenced: PBMCs. All receptors derive from a man between 18 and 35 years old in good health and CMV-seronegative.

V usage is TRBV5-4 and J usage is TRBJ2-6, with 9 nucleotides matching TRBD1. The V gene's germline CDR1 is SGHNT and CDR2 YYREEE (reference sequence). V shed 4 bases and J 2 bases; nucleotides not matched to a gene: 4. CDR3 length: 16 amino acids. The CDR3 nucleotides read TGTGCCAGCAGCCTGGGACAGGGTCCTGGGGCCAACGTCCTGACTTTC. It yields the protein CASSLGQGPGANVLTF.

V is TRBV28 and J is TRBJ1-1; D gene uncertain. V dropped 1 base and J dropped 4 bases, with 13 bases sitting between them. The CDR3 totals 15 residues. Per germline, CDR1 MDHEN and CDR2 SYDVKM. Here the CDR3 DNA reads TGTGCCAGCAGTTTATATGGGCGGGTGAGCACTGAAGCTTTCTTT. Residues: CASSLYGRVSTEAFF.

The chain couples TRBV6-1 to TRBJ2-6; 10 bases agree with TRBD1. The junction had 1 base not matched to a gene; V was cut back by 4 bases and J by 1 base. The length of the CDR3 is 16 residues. Germline V gene lookup returns CDR1 MNHNS and CDR2 SASEGT. CDR3 residues: CASSAGQGSGANVLTF. The CDR3 DNA reads as TGTGCCAGCAGTGCGGGACAGGGGTCTGGGGCCAACGTCCTGACTTTC.

V and J are TRBV10-3 and TRBJ2-3, with TRBD1 identical over 8 bases. CDR1 is ENHRY, CDR2 SYGVKD, per germline. J was trimmed by 0 bases and V by 6 bases; bases with no gene match: 2. The CDR3 consists of 14 residues. The CDR3 bases are TGTGCCATCAGGACAGGGGTTAGCACAGATACGCAGTATTTT. Protein sequence: CAIRTGVSTDTQYF.

This CDR3 is CASSLGWETDTQYF. In DNA form, the CDR3 reads TGCGCCAGCAGCCTCGGATGGGAGACAGATACGCAGTATTTT. J is TRBJ2-3 and V is TRBV4-3; D is possibly TRBD2 (5 bases). The germline gives CDR1 LGHNA, CDR2 YSLEER. V lost 4 bases and J 3 bases, leaving 11 bases between the germline ends. The length of the CDR3 is 14 residues.

The rearrangement links TRBV6-6 to TRBJ1-1, with 7 nucleotides matching TRBD1. There are 14 residues in the CDR3. V shed 6 bases, J shed 2 bases, and the junction held 6 bases outside the gene matches. Germline V gives CDR1 MNHNY, CDR2 SVGAGI (reference sequence). CDR3 loop: CASSVGQANTEAFF. Written as DNA, the CDR3 is TGTGCCAGCAGCGTCGGACAGGCTAACACTGAAGCTTTCTTT.

The gene calls are TRBV5-4 and TRBJ1-2, with D tentatively TRBD1 (5 bases). This CDR3 has 14 residues. V was trimmed by 5 bases and J by 4 bases, leaving 15 bases between them. Looked up from germline, CDR1 is SGHNT and CDR2 is YYREEE (reference sequence). This CDR3 is CASSFTGTGYGYTF. Here the CDR3 DNA reads TGTGCCAGCAGTTTCACAGGAACCGGCTATGGCTACACCTTC.

The chain carries TRBV6-4 and TRBJ1-1; a weak D match, TRBD1 (6 bases). This CDR3 is 15 amino acids long. Trimming removed 7 bases from V and 4 bases from J, with 19 bases in between. Germline-derived CDR1 and CDR2 are MRHNA and SNTAGT. The CDR3 region has the DNA TGTGCCAGCACCCAGACCAGGGGTTATGCCACTGAAGCTTTCTTT. This sequence encodes CASTQTRGYATEAFF.

As regards this clone: This sample includes further DNA sequences coding for the same CDR3. CDR3 residues: CASSLGAGVYEQYF. CDR3 nucleotides: TGTGCCAGCAGCTTGGGGGCGGGGGTCTACGAGCAGTACTTC. J is TRBJ2-7 and V is TRBV7-9; a weak D match, TRBD2 (7 bases). CDR3 length equals 14 residues. V was pared by 3 bases and J by 3 bases, with 12 bases between. CDR1 SEHNR and CDR2 FQNEAQ come from the germline V gene (reference sequence).

The chain recombines TRBV7-2 with TRBJ1-1; TRBD1 is a possible D gene (5 bases). V lost 2 bases and J lost 0, with 10 bases in between. Germline V gene lookup returns CDR1 SGHTA and CDR2 FQGNSA. The CDR3 is 15 residues long. The CDR3 nucleotides read TGTGCCAGCAGCTTATACAGACAGATGAACACTGAAGCTTTCTTT. It encodes CASSLYRQMNTEAFF.

The rearrangement links TRBV30 to TRBJ1-3; TRBD1 agrees at 7 bases. The CDR3 runs to 15 residues. Germline V CDR1 and CDR2: GTSNPN, SVGIG (reference sequence). V lost 5 bases and J lost 0; bases outside the gene matches: 7. CDR3 in amino acids: CAWGRQGASGNTIYF. In DNA form, the CDR3 reads TGTGCCTGGGGACGACAGGGAGCCTCTGGAAACACCATATATTTT.

The rearrangement uses TRBV28 and TRBJ1-4; 9 positions match TRBD1. Germline V CDR1 and CDR2: MDHEN, SYDVKM. V lost 6 bases to trimming and J lost 8 bases; unmatched junction nucleotides: 7. This CDR3 contains 14 residues. Here the CDR3 reads CASRTGGAGEKLFF. The CDR3 DNA is TGTGCCAGCAGGACAGGGGGGGCTGGGGAAAAACTGTTTTTT.

The V gene is TRBV5-4, the J gene TRBJ2-3, with D hard to call. The V end lost 5 bases, the J end lost 3 bases, and 16 bases lay between the germline ends. The CDR3 is 15 residues long. The V gene's germline CDR1 is SGHNT and CDR2 YYREEE (reference sequence). The DNA of the CDR3 is TGTGCCAGCAGAACCCCTTTTGGAGAAACAGATACGCAGTATTTT. Amino acid sequence: CASRTPFGETDTQYF.

The chain uses TRBV4-3 and TRBJ2-1; the D gene is possibly TRBD1 (5 bases). The V and J ends lost 0 bases and 8 bases respectively, with 8 bases between them. This CDR3 contains 13 residues. Germline CDR1 LGHNA, CDR2 YSLEER. This chain's CDR3 is CASSQDQGYEQFF. The CDR3 DNA is TGCGCCAGCAGCCAAGATCAGGGATATGAGCAGTTCTTC.

The chain is built from TRBV5-1 and TRBJ1-1; D is possibly TRBD1 (6 bases). CDR3 length equals 14 residues. CDR1 and CDR2 from the germline V gene are SGHRS and YFSETQ. V was trimmed by 0 bases and J by 5 bases, leaving 11 bases between them. The CDR3 region is CASSLATGSTEAFF. The CDR3 DNA sequence: TGCGCCAGCAGCTTGGCTACAGGGTCTACTGAAGCTTTCTTT. Based on the CDR3 plus reference TRBV5-1 and TRBJ1-1, the full variable domain is KAGVTQTPRYLIKTRGQQVTLSCSPISGHRSVSWYQQTPGQGLQFLFEYFSETQRNKGNFPGRFSGRQFSNSRSEMNVSTLELGDSALYLCASSLATGSTEAFFGQGTRLTVV.

CDR3: CASSLPGAGANVLTF. CDR3 DNA: TGTGCCAGCAGCTTGCCCGGGGCTGGGGCCAACGTCCTGACTTTC. This chain connects TRBV5-4 to TRBJ2-6; possibly TRBD2 for D (5 bases). CDR3 length: 15 residues. V was shortened by 1 base and J by 2 bases, with 7 bases between the two germline ends. Germline values: CDR1 SGHNT, CDR2 YYREEE (reference sequence).

The chain recombines TRBV30 with TRBJ1-1; TRBD1 matches 8 bases. The CDR3 sequence is 12 residues long. The V and J ends lost 3 bases and 7 bases, in that order; junction bases with no gene match: 4. Germline CDR1 reads GTSNPN; CDR2 reads SVGIG (reference sequence). Here the CDR3 reads CAWRGDRNEAFF. DNA for the CDR3: TGTGCCTGGAGGGGGGACAGGAATGAAGCTTTCTTT.

The V and J genes are TRBV9 and TRBJ1-1; TRBD1 is a possible D gene (5 bases). Trimming cost V 1 base and J 4 bases, with 11 bases left between them. CDR1 and CDR2 (germline): SGDLS, YYNGEE. This CDR3 comprises 14 residues. The DNA for the CDR3 is TGTGCCAGCAGCGTACGGGGGACCGGCACTGAAGCTTTCTTT. Translating it yields CASSVRGTGTEAFF.